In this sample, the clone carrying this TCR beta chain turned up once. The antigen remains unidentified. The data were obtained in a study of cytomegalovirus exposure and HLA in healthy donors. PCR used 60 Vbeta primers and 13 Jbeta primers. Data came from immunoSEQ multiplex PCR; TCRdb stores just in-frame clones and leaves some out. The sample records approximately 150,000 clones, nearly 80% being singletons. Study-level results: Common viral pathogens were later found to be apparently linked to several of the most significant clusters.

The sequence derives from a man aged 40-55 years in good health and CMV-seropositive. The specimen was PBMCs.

The CDR3 spells CASSVGTLGQGNEQFF. The CDR3, as DNA: TGTGCCAGCAGCGTAGGAACGTTGGGACAGGGCAATGAGCAGTTCTTC. The rearrangement links TRBV9 to TRBJ2-1; 9 bases map to TRBD1. CDR1 and CDR2 (germline): SGDLS, YYNGEE. J gave up 6 bases and V 0 bases, and 7 bases lay outside the gene matches. The CDR3 has 16 residues. Using reference TRBV9 and TRBJ2-1 for the parts outside the CDR3, the full variable domain is DSGVTQTPKHLITATGQRVTLRCSPRSGDLSVYWYQQSLDQGLQFLIQYYNGEERAKGNILERFSAQQFPDLHSELNLSSLELGDSALYFCASSVGTLGQGNEQFFGPGTRLTVL.